These 7 T cell receptor beta chains were sequenced from one sample in a study of PD-1 blockade in classical Hodgkin lymphoma. Autologous stem cell transplantation was followed by relapse in every patient, and brentuximab vedotin exposure varied. Measured with immunoSEQ multiplex PCR; TCRdb has only the in-frame clones, and not every one. The sample carries more than 90,000 clones, approximately 80% recorded once. Sequencing used peripheral blood mononuclear cells (PBMCs), obtained before the second cycle of nivolumab. Every receptor here comes from a human donor with classical Hodgkin lymphoma.

The gene calls are TRBV19 and TRBJ2-2, with 8 nucleotides matching TRBD2. CDR3 length: 15 residues. V was pared by 4 bases and J by 3 bases, with 4 bases of the junction left unmatched. Germline CDR1 LNHDA, CDR2 SQIVND (reference sequence). DNA of the CDR3: TGTGCCAGTAGTAGGAGCGGGAGCGACACCGGGGAGCTGTTTTTT. Translation gives CASSRSGSDTGELFF.

V usage is TRBV29-1 and J usage is TRBJ2-3; 10 bases match TRBD2. The trim removed 7 bases at V and 6 bases at J, leaving 7 bases unmatched. The germline gives CDR1 SQVTM, CDR2 ANQGSEA. The CDR3 is 13 amino acids. As DNA, the CDR3 is TGCAGCGCCGTCTCTAGCGGGAGTGATACGCAGTATTTT. Protein: CSAVSSGSDTQYF.

The chain employs TRBV10-3 and TRBJ1-1; 7 bases fit TRBD1. CDR1 and CDR2 from the germline V gene are ENHRY and SYGVKD. CDR3 length: 14 residues. The trim removed 1 base at V and 4 bases at J, leaving 3 bases unmatched. The CDR3 DNA follows: TGTGCCATCAGTGAGTTGGCAGGGGGCACTGAAGCTTTCTTT. The encoded protein is CAISELAGGTEAFF.

V usage is TRBV2 and J usage is TRBJ1-2; 8 bases line up with TRBD1. The CDR3 covers 13 residues. Trimming took 10 bases from V and 6 from J; bases not matched to a gene: 10. The germline V gene has CDR1 SNHLY and CDR2 FYNNEI. CDR3 residues: CATRQGMTNGYTF. The CDR3 bases are TGTGCCACCCGACAGGGGATGACGAATGGCTACACCTTC. Complete variable domain (other parts from reference TRBV2 and TRBJ1-2): EPEVTQTPSHQVTQMGQEVILRCVPISNHLYFYWYRQILGQKVEFLVSFYNNEISEKSEIFDDQFSVERPDGSNFTLKIRSTKLEDSAMYFCATRQGMTNGYTFGSGTRLTVV.

The chain recombines TRBV6-1 with TRBJ1-5, with D possibly being TRBD1 (5 bases). The V and J ends lost 2 bases and 3 bases respectively, with 17 bases between them. The CDR3 is made up of 17 amino acids. Germline CDR1 reads MNHNS; CDR2 reads SASEGT. CDR3 nucleotides: TGTGCCAGCAGTGAACCCCGGGACCGTCGGTCCAATCAGCCCCAGCATTTT. Its protein product is CASSEPRDRRSNQPQHF.

The V gene is TRBV30, the J gene TRBJ2-7, with TRBD2 matching 7 bases. The CDR3 sequence is 12 residues long. After removal of 2 bases from V and 6 bases from J, the junction contained 4 bases not matched to a gene. Germline-derived CDR1 and CDR2 are GTSNPN and SVGIG (reference sequence). In DNA, the CDR3 is TGTGCCTGGAGTAGTGGGGGGGGCGAGCAGTACTTC. This encodes CAWSSGGGEQYF.

Remarks on this clone: Compared with germline, one end of the junction differs, possibly owing to a read error. The rearrangement links TRBV29-1 to TRBJ2-2; maybe TRBD2 (5 bases). The CDR3 is made up of 14 amino acids. Germline V gene sequence: CDR1 SQVTM, CDR2 ANQGSEA. The CDR3 is CSPPGGDGDRGAVF. The CDR3, as DNA: TGCAGCCCCCCCGGTGGAGACGGAGACCGGGGAGCTGTTTTT.